The entry that follows covers one T cell receptor beta chain sequence. Its specificity is not known. V lost 0 bases to trimming and J lost 3 bases, with 15 bases between them. Germline V gene lookup returns CDR1 GTSNPN and CDR2 SVGIG (reference sequence). The CDR3 consists of 15 residues. This sample is drawn from a study of cytomegalovirus exposure and HLA in healthy donors. Study results and limitations: In vitro confirmation showed a few CMV-associated chains to be CMV antigen specific. Subsequent analysis showed first-cohort TCR clusters tending to co-occur in about 110 validation repertoires. The classifier was said to identify cytomegalovirus status with high specificity and sensitivity.

Produced via immunoSEQ multiplex PCR; TCRdb's table is partial and in-frame only. Of over 150,000 clones listed, 80% to 90% were seen once; the top ten hold 20% to 25%. The chain links TRBV30 to TRBJ2-7, with D possibly matching TRBD2 (5 bases). The clonotype comes from a man younger than 35 in good health and CMV-seropositive. Sequences were obtained from PBMCs. The CDR3 protein is CAWSVLEIRDYEQYF. The CDR3 bases are TGTGCCTGGAGTGTATTGGAAATCCGGGACTACGAGCAGTACTTC.